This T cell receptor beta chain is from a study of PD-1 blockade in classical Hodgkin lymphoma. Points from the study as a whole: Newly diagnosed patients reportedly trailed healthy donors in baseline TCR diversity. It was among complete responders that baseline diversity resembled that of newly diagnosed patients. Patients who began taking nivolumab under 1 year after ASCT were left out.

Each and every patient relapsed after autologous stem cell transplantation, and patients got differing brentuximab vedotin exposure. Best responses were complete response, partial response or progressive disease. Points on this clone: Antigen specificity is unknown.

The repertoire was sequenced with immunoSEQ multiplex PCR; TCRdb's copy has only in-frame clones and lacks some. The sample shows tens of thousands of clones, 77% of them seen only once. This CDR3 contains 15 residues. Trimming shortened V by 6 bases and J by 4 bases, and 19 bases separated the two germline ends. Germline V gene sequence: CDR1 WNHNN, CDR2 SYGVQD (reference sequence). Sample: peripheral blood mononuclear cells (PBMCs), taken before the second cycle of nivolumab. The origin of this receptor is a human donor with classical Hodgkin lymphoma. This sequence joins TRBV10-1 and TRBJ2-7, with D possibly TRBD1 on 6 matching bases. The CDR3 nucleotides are TGCGCCAGCAGACAGGGCCGTGGTGAAACTTACGAGCAGTACTTC. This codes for CASRQGRGETYEQYF.